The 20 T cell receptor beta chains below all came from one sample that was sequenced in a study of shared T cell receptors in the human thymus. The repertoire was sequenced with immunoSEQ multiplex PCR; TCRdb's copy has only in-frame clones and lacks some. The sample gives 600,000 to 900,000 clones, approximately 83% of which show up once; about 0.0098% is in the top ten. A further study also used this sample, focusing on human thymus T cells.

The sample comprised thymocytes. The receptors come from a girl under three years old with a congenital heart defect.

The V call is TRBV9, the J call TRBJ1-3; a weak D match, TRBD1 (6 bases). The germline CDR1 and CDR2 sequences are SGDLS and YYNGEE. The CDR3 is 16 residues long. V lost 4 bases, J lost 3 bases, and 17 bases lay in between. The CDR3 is CASSPLGGALGNTIYF. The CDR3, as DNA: TGTGCCAGCAGCCCCCTGGGGGGGGCGCTTGGAAACACCATATATTTT.

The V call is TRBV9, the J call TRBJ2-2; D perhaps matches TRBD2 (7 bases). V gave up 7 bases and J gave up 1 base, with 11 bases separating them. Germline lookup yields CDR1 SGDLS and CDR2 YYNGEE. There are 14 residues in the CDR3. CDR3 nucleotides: TGTGCCAGCGGGGAGGGGGTGAACACCGGGGAGCTGTTTTTT. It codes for CASGEGVNTGELFF.

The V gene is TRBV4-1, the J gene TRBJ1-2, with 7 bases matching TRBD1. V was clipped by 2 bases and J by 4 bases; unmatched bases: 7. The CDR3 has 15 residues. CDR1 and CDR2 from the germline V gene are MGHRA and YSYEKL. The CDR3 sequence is CASSQSGQYGYGYTF. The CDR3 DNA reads TGCGCCAGCAGCCAATCGGGACAGTACGGCTATGGCTACACCTTC.

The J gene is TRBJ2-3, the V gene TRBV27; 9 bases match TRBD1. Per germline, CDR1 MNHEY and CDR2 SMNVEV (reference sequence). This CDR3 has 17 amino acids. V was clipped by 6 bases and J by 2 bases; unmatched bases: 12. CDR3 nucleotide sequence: TGTGCCAGCAGGCTACCGGGACAGGGCAACCTCACAGATACGCAGTATTTT. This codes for CASRLPGQGNLTDTQYF.

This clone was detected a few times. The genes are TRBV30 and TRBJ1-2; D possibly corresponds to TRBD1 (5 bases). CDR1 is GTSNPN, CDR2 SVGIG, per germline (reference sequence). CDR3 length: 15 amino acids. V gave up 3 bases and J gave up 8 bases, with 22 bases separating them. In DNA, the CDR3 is TGTGCCTGGAGGGGCGAGGACACCCCGACTGGAGGCTACACCTTC. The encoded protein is CAWRGEDTPTGGYTF.

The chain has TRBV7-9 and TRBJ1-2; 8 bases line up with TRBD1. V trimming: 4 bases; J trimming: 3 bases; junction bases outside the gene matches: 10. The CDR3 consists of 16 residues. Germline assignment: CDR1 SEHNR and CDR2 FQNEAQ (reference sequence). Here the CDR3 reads CASSSHQETGDYGYTF. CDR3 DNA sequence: TGTGCCAGCAGCTCCCATCAAGAGACAGGGGACTATGGCTACACCTTC.

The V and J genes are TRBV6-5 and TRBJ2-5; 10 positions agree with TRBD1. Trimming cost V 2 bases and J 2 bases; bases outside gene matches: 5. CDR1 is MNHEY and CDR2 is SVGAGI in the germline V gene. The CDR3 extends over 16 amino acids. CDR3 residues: CASSYEGTGEQETQYF. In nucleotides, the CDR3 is TGTGCCAGCAGTTACGAGGGGACAGGGGAACAAGAGACCCAGTACTTC.

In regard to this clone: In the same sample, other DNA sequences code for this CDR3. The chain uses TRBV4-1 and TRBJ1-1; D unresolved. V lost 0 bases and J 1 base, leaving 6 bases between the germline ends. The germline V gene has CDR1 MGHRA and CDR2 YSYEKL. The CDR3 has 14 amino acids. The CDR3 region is CASSQERGNTEAFF. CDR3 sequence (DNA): TGCGCCAGCAGCCAAGAGCGGGGGAACACTGAAGCTTTCTTT.

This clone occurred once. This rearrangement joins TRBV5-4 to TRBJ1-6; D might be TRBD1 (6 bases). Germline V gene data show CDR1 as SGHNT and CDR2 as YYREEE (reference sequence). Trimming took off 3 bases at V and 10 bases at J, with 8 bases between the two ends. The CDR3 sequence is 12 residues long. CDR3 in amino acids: CASSSGDSPLHF. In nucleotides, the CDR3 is TGTGCCAGCAGCTCAGGGGACTCACCCCTCCACTTT.

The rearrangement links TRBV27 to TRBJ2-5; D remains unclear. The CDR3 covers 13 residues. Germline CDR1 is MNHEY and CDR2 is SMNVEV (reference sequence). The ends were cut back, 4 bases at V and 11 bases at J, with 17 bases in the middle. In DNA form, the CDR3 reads TGTGCCAGCAGTTCCCCAGGTCGTACTGAGCAGTACTTC. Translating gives CASSSPGRTEQYF.

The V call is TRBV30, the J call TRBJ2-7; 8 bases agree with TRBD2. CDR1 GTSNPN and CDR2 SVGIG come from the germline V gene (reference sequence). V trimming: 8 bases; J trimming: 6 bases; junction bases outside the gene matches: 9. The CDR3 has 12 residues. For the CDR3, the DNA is TGTGCCGCGGGAGGAGGTGCCTCCGAGCAGTACTTC. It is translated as CAAGGGASEQYF.

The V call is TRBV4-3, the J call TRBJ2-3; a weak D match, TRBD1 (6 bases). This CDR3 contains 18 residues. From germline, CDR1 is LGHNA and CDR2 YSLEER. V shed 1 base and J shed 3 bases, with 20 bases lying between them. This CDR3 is CASSQVKQGQGPTDTQYF. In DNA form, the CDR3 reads TGCGCCAGCAGCCAAGTCAAACAGGGCCAAGGACCGACAGATACGCAGTATTTT.

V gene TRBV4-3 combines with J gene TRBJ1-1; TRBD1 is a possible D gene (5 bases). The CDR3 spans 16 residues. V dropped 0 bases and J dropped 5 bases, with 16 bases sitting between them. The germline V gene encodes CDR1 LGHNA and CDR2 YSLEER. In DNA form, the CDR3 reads TGCGCCAGCAGCCAAGATCCCGACAGCGACGTAACTGAAGCTTTCTTT. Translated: CASSQDPDSDVTEAFF.

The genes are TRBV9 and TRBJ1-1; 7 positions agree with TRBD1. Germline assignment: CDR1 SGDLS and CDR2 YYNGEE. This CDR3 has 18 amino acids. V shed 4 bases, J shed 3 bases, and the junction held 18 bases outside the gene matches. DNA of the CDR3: TGTGCCAGCAGCCCCAGGGGGGTACATTTGGTTGGGGACACTGAAGCTTTCTTT. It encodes CASSPRGVHLVGDTEAFF.

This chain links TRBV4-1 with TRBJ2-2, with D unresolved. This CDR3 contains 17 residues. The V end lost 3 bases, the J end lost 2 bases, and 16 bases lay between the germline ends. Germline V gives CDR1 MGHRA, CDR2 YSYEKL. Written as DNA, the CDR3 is TGCGCCAGCAGCCACCTCGTACGAGCCTTAAACACCGGGGAGCTGTTTTTT. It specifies CASSHLVRALNTGELFF.

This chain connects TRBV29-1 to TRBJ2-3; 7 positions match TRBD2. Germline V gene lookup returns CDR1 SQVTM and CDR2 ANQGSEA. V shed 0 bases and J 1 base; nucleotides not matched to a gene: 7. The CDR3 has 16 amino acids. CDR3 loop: CSVEDAGLSRTDTQYF. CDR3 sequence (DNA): TGCAGCGTTGAAGATGCGGGACTATCCCGCACAGATACGCAGTATTTT.

The CDR3: CASKRMGTGGNYGYTF. The CDR3 region has the DNA TGTGCCAGCAAAAGAATGGGGACAGGGGGCAACTATGGCTACACCTTC. The chain employs TRBV13 and TRBJ1-2, with TRBD1 matching over 12 bases. V lost 7 bases and J lost 2; bases outside the gene matches: 8. The CDR3 spans 16 residues. The germline CDR1 and CDR2 sequences are PRHDT and FYEKMQ (reference sequence). Drawing the rest from reference TRBV13 and TRBJ1-2, the complete variable domain is AAGVIQSPRHLIKEKRETATLKCYPIPRHDTVYWYQQGPGQDPQFLISFYEKMQSDKGSIPDRFSAQQFSDYHSELNMSSLELGDSALYFCASKRMGTGGNYGYTFGSGTRLTVV.

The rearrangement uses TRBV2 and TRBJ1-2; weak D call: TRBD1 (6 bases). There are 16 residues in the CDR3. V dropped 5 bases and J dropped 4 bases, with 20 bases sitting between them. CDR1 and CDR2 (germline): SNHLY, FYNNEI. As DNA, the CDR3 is TGTGCCAGCAGTCTAATTAGAGGACAGTCCTCCTATGGCTACACCTTC. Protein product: CASSLIRGQSSYGYTF.

As DNA, the CDR3 is TGTGCCAGCAGCCGAGGCGGGGGGGGTGGTCATGAGCAGTTCTTC. The encoded protein is CASSRGGGGGHEQFF. The genes are TRBV27 and TRBJ2-1; TRBD2 agrees at 9 bases. The ends lost 6 bases at V and 8 bases at J; junction bases unmatched: 11. The CDR3 is 15 residues long. Germline lookup yields CDR1 MNHEY and CDR2 SMNVEV (reference sequence).

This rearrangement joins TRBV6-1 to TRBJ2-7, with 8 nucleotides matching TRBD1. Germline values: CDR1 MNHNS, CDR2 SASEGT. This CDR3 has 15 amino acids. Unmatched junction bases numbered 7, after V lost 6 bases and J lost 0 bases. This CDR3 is CASRSPTGGSYEQYF. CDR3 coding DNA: TGTGCCAGCAGATCCCCCACAGGGGGCTCCTACGAGCAGTACTTC.